These T cell receptor beta chains were read from a single sample in a study of T-cell memory formation after mild COVID-19. TCRdb analysed the 5' RACE reads with MiXCR anew, one entry per CDR3 protein. The sample holds tens of thousands of distinct CDR3 sequences, about 13% seen once. What was sequenced was PBMCs or a T cell subset sorted from them (not recorded which). These TCRs come from an adult woman who had mild COVID-19 (a few samples of this study predate the infection). Cell type and time point are not known. The CDR3 runs from the conserved cysteine through the conserved F or W. The order of the fields is D gene, V gene, J gene, clone size, CDR3 DNA, CDR3 protein. The D gene is left open where the match is weak. Rows may omit the clone size; those that give it use once, few, many or a size class.

D: .
V: TRBV6-5
J: TRBJ2-3
size: .
DNA: TGTGCCAGCAGTTCCAAGGTGGCAGATACGCAGTATTTT
CDR3: CASSSKVADTQYF

D: .
V: TRBV7-2
J: TRBJ2-2
size: .
DNA: TGTGCCAGCAGCCTAAGCGGATACACCGGGGAGCTGTTTTTT
CDR3: CASSLSGYTGELFF

D: .
V: TRBV15
J: TRBJ1-1
size: .
DNA: TGTGCCACCAGCAGAGATGTCCTGAACACTGAAGCTTTCTTT
CDR3: CATSRDVLNTEAFF

D: .
V: TRBV2
J: TRBJ2-7
size: .
DNA: TGTGCCAGCAGAAACAGGGAAAGTTCCTACGAGCAGTACTTC
CDR3: CASRNRESSYEQYF

D: TRBD2
V: TRBV6-5
J: TRBJ2-1
size: few
DNA: TGTGCCAGCAGTTACCGGCTAGCGGGGGCACCCTCGTACAATGAGCAGTTCTTC
CDR3: CASSYRLAGAPSYNEQFF

D: .
V: TRBV10-3
J: TRBJ2-1
size: .
DNA: TGTGCCATCAGTGGGGGGTCGGGTAGATTCAATGAGCAGTTCTTC
CDR3: CAISGGSGRFNEQFF

D: .
V: TRBV7-9
J: TRBJ1-1
size: many
DNA: TGTGCCAGCAGCTCCGGACTCAACACTGAAGCTTTCTTT
CDR3: CASSSGLNTEAFF

D: TRBD1
V: TRBV29-1
J: TRBJ2-7
size: few
DNA: TGCAGCGTTGAAGAGGGACAGGGCGACTACGAGCAGTACTTC
CDR3: CSVEEGQGDYEQYF

D: .
V: TRBV5-1
J: TRBJ2-1
size: .
DNA: TGCTCCAGCAGCCCGGGGGACAATTCATACAATGAGCAGTTCTTC
CDR3: CSSSPGDNSYNEQFF

D: TRBD2
V: TRBV10-3
J: TRBJ2-5
size: .
DNA: TGTGCCATCAGTGACCGGGCTAGCGGGGAAGAGACCCAGTACTTC
CDR3: CAISDRASGEETQYF

D: .
V: TRBV4-2
J: TRBJ2-2
size: few
DNA: TGTGCCAGCAGCCATGGGACACCGAACACCGGGGAGCTGTTTTTT
CDR3: CASSHGTPNTGELFF

D: .
V: TRBV4-1
J: TRBJ2-4
size: few
DNA: TGCGCCAGCAGCCAACACCCGGGGACTCCCGAGGGGCGAAACATTCAGTACTTC
CDR3: CASSQHPGTPEGRNIQYF

D: .
V: TRBV25-1
J: TRBJ2-3
size: few
DNA: TGTGCCAGCAGTGCCTTGGACAGCTCTAGCACAGATACGCAGTATTTT
CDR3: CASSALDSSSTDTQYF

D: .
V: TRBV4-3
J: TRBJ2-7
size: few
DNA: TGCGCCAGCAGCCAAGTGCACAGCTACGAGCAGTACTTC
CDR3: CASSQVHSYEQYF

D: .
V: TRBV29-1
J: TRBJ2-7
size: many
DNA: TGCAGCGTAACCCGTGAGTCCCACGAGCAGTACTTC
CDR3: CSVTRESHEQYF

D: .
V: TRBV11-2
J: TRBJ2-1
size: .
DNA: TGTGCCAGCAGCTTCATAAGCAATGAGCAGTTCTTC
CDR3: CASSFISNEQFF

D: .
V: TRBV5-6
J: TRBJ2-1
size: few
DNA: TGTGCCAGCAGCTTAACCCCCGCGGGATTAACCTACAATGAGCAGTTCTTC
CDR3: CASSLTPAGLTYNEQFF

D: .
V: TRBV15
J: TRBJ2-7
size: .
DNA: TGTGCCACCAGCAGAGATCAAGGCGGAGTGTACGAGCAGTACTTC
CDR3: CATSRDQGGVYEQYF

D: TRBD2
V: TRBV7-2
J: TRBJ2-5
size: many
DNA: TGTGCCAGCAGCCTGGAAGCGGGAGGGTGGATAGAGACCCAGTACTTC
CDR3: CASSLEAGGWIETQYF

D: .
V: TRBV7-9
J: TRBJ2-3
size: many
DNA: TGTGCCAGCAGCTTAGCGCGGGGGCCTCCTGATACGCAGTATTTT
CDR3: CASSLARGPPDTQYF

D: TRBD2
V: TRBV20-1
J: TRBJ2-2
size: many
DNA: TGCAGTGCAAAGACTAGCGGGGGGCTCACCGGGGAGCTGTTTTTT
CDR3: CSAKTSGGLTGELFF

D: .
V: TRBV6-5
J: TRBJ2-1
size: many
DNA: TGTGCCAGCAGTTTGCAGTTTTACGATGAGCAGTTCTTC
CDR3: CASSLQFYDEQFF

D: .
V: TRBV12-3/TRBV12-4
J: TRBJ2-3
size: .
DNA: TGTGCCAGCAGCCCCGACAGAGATACGCAGTATTTT
CDR3: CASSPDRDTQYF

D: .
V: TRBV5-1
J: TRBJ1-1
size: .
DNA: TGCGCCAGCAGCTTGTCGGGGTTCCCTGAAGCTTTCTTT
CDR3: CASSLSGFPEAFF

D: .
V: TRBV29-1
J: TRBJ2-1
size: .
DNA: TGCAGCGTCGACAGTAATTACAATGAGCAGTTCTTC
CDR3: CSVDSNYNEQFF

D: TRBD2
V: TRBV7-9
J: TRBJ2-7
size: .
DNA: TGTGCCAGCAGCTCCCAACTAGCGGGAGATTACGAGCAGTACTTC
CDR3: CASSSQLAGDYEQYF

D: .
V: TRBV20-1
J: TRBJ2-1
size: few
DNA: TGCAGTGCTAGAGATACAGGGAATGAGCAGTTCTTC
CDR3: CSARDTGNEQFF

D: TRBD2
V: TRBV5-5
J: TRBJ2-1
size: .
DNA: TGTGCCAGCAGCTTGATTGCGGGAGCCAACAATGAGCAGTTCTTC
CDR3: CASSLIAGANNEQFF

D: TRBD1
V: TRBV7-9
J: TRBJ1-2
size: many
DNA: TGTGCCAGCAGCAATATCCCGGGACAGGGGGCGAGCGAAGGCTACACCTTC
CDR3: CASSNIPGQGASEGYTF

D: TRBD2
V: TRBV7-9
J: TRBJ2-5
size: few
DNA: TGTGCCAGCAGCTTAATCCTAGCGGGCCGCCAAGAGACCCAGTACTTC
CDR3: CASSLILAGRQETQYF

D: .
V: TRBV11-2
J: TRBJ2-5
size: .
DNA: TGTGCCAGCAGCCCCGGAAAAGAGACCCAGTACTTC
CDR3: CASSPGKETQYF

D: .
V: TRBV6-5
J: TRBJ2-7
size: few
DNA: TGTGCCAGCAGCCTCGGCGGATCGGGTAGGGAGCAGTACTTC
CDR3: CASSLGGSGREQYF

D: .
V: TRBV4-3
J: TRBJ2-2
size: .
DNA: TGCGCCAGCAGCGACACCCCGGCGACCAGTCGGGGAATAACCGGGGAGCTGTTTTTT
CDR3: CASSDTPATSRGITGELFF

D: TRBD2
V: TRBV7-9
J: TRBJ2-1
size: .
DNA: TGTGCCAGCAGCGAACGGACTAGCGGGGGCATGAATGAGCAGTTCTTC
CDR3: CASSERTSGGMNEQFF

D: .
V: TRBV6-6
J: TRBJ1-1
size: few
DNA: TGTGCCAGCAGTTACTCCCCCCCAGACTTGAACACTGAAGCTTTCTTT
CDR3: CASSYSPPDLNTEAFF

D: .
V: TRBV4-3
J: TRBJ2-3
size: .
DNA: TGCGCCAGCAGCCAAGATCTAGGGAAGGCTCGTGGTACGCAGTATTTT
CDR3: CASSQDLGKARGTQYF